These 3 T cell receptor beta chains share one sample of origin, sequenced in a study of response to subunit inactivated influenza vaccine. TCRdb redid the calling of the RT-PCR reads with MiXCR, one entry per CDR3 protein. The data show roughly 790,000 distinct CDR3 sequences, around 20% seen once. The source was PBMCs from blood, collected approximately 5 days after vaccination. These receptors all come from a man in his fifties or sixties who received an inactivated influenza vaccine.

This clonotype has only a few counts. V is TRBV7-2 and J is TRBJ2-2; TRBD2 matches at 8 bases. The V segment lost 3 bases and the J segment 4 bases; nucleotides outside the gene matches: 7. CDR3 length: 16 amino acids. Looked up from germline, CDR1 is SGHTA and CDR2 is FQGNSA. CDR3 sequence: CASSFVRLASTGELFF. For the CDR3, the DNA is TGTGCCAGCAGCTTCGTTAGACTAGCGAGCACCGGGGAGCTGTTTTTT.

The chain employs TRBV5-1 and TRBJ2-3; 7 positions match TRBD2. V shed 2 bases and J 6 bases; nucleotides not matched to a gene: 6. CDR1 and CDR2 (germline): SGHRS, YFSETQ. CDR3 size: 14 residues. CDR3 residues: CASSFSQAGDTQYF. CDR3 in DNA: TGCGCCAGCAGCTTTTCCCAAGCGGGGGATACGCAGTATTTT.

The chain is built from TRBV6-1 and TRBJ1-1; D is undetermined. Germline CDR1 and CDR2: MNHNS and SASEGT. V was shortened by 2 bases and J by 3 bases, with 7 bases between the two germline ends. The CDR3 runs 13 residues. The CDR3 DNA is TGTGCCAGCAGTGAACTGCGGGACACTGAAGCTTTCTTT. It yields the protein CASSELRDTEAFF.